The 4 T cell receptor beta chains below were found in one sample sequenced in a study of cytomegalovirus exposure and HLA in healthy donors. Primers included in the PCR were 60 Vbeta and 13 Jbeta primers. Data came from immunoSEQ multiplex PCR; TCRdb stores just in-frame clones and leaves some out. Of 180,000 or so clones in the sample, about three quarters were seen once. Sequencing was performed on PBMCs. Receptors were obtained from a female donor in good health and CMV-seronegative.

V usage is TRBV10-3 and J usage is TRBJ2-4; the match to TRBD1 covers 8 bases. CDR1 ENHRY and CDR2 SYGVKD come from the germline V gene. The CDR3 runs 18 residues. Trimming cost V 2 bases and J 0 bases; bases outside gene matches: 9. The CDR3, as DNA: TGTGCCATCAGTGAGACGGGACAGGTGGGACTAGCCAAAAACATTCAGTACTTC. Encoded protein: CAISETGQVGLAKNIQYF.

The CDR3 DNA follows: TGTGCCAGCAGTGCCCGGGACCCGCGGGGGGAGACCCAGTACTTC. It codes for CASSARDPRGETQYF. The rearrangement links TRBV6-5 to TRBJ2-5, with 7 bases aligning to TRBD2. The junction had 11 bases not matched to a gene; V was cut back by 5 bases and J by 5 bases. Per the germline V gene, CDR1 is MNHEY and CDR2 is SVGAGI. The CDR3 consists of 15 residues.

The V and J genes are TRBV4-2 and TRBJ1-4; D may be TRBD1 (6 bases). The CDR3 has 17 amino acids. From germline, CDR1 is LGHNA and CDR2 YNFKEQ. Trimming took off 2 bases at V and 0 bases at J, with 13 bases between the two ends. CDR3 DNA: TGTGCCAGCAGCCAAACGGAAAGACAGGCAACTAATGAAAAACTGTTTTTT. Translation: CASSQTERQATNEKLFF.

The rearrangement uses TRBV4-1 and TRBJ2-3, with D perhaps TRBD1 (5 bases). Looked up from germline, CDR1 is MGHRA and CDR2 is YSYEKL. V lost 0 bases, J lost 6 bases, and 22 bases lay in between. The CDR3 length is 18 residues. The CDR3 protein is CASSQDFEAWQGRDTQYF. The CDR3 DNA is TGCGCCAGCAGCCAAGATTTCGAGGCTTGGCAGGGTCGGGATACGCAGTATTTT.